Listed below are T cell receptor beta chains from one sample, sequenced in a study of blood T cell repertoires in COVID-19. Here immunoSEQ multiplex PCR was the method, and the copy in TCRdb shows in-frame clones only, minus some. The sample gives about 290,000 clones, roughly 89% of which show up once; approximately 3% is in the top ten. Sequencing was performed on peripheral blood. The source of these receptors is a woman younger than 45 with active or convalescent COVID-19. Both conserved end residues are part of each CDR3. A D gene is named only where the DNA matches it firmly. Size tells how often a clone was seen (once, few, many) or the class of an expanded clone, and some rows leave it out.

J,D,length,size,V,DNA,CDR3
TRBJ1-5,TRBD1,16,once,TRBV19,TGTGCCAGTAAATTGGACAGGGCAGGTAGCAATCAGCCCCAGCATTTT,CASKLDRAGSNQPQHF
TRBJ2-6,TRBD1,18,.,TRBV4-3,TGCGCCAGCAGCCAACAAGGACAGGGCCTCTCTGGGGCCAACGTCCTGACTTTC,CASSQQGQGLSGANVLTF
TRBJ1-5,TRBD1,14,.,TRBV10-2,TGCGCCAGCAGTCAAACAGGGGGCAGTCAGCCCCAGCATTTT,CASSQTGGSQPQHF
TRBJ2-3,.,16,.,TRBV11-3,TGTGCCAGCAGCTTAGGTAGGAGCCCATTGACAGATACGCAGTATTTT,CASSLGRSPLTDTQYF
TRBJ1-1,.,16,.,TRBV28,TGTGCCAGCAGTTTTGAGGGAGCGCGCATTAACACTGAAGCTTTCTTT,CASSFEGARINTEAFF
TRBJ1-1,.,15,.,TRBV18,TGTGCCAGCTCACCAAGTAGGGGCGCGAACACTGAAGCTTTCTTT,CASSPSRGANTEAFF
TRBJ2-5,TRBD2,16,.,TRBV14,TGTGCCAGCAGCCCCCGGCTAGCGGGGATACAAGAGACCCAGTACTTC,CASSPRLAGIQETQYF
TRBJ1-1,.,14,.,TRBV7-2,TGTGCCAGCAGCTTATTTCCCAGGGACACTGAAGCTTTCTTT,CASSLFPRDTEAFF
TRBJ1-2,.,14,.,TRBV24-1,TGTGCCACCAGTGATGAAACAGGGTATCGAGGCTACACCTTC,CATSDETGYRGYTF
TRBJ1-6,.,16,.,TRBV6-1,TGTGCCAGCAGTGACAGGACTGCAGCCTATAATTCACCCCTCCACTTT,CASSDRTAAYNSPLHF
TRBJ2-1,.,18,few,TRBV6-2/TRBV6-3,TGTGCCAGCAGTTACCCCCCTACTAGCTTCGTAACCTACAATGAGCAGTTCTTC,CASSYPPTSFVTYNEQFF
TRBJ2-5,TRBD2,14,.,TRBV2,TGTGCCAGCGGTTCTCGGGCGGGGGTAGAGACCCAGTACTTC,CASGSRAGVETQYF
TRBJ2-7,.,15,.,TRBV6-5,TGTGCCAGCAGTTACCGACAGGCATTGGGCTACGAGCAGTACTTC,CASSYRQALGYEQYF
TRBJ2-5,TRBD1,16,.,TRBV19,TGTGCCAGTAGTAGGGGACAGACTTTGTACCAAGAGACCCAGTACTTC,CASSRGQTLYQETQYF
TRBJ2-5,.,15,.,TRBV7-9,TGTGCCAGCAGTTTGGGGGCCGTAGGTATCGAGACCCAGTACTTC,CASSLGAVGIETQYF
TRBJ1-5,.,15,.,TRBV5-8,TGTGCCAGCTTGGGGCGAATATGGAGCAATCAGCCCCAGCATTTT,CASLGRIWSNQPQHF
TRBJ1-2,.,16,.,TRBV5-1,TGCGCCAGCAGCTTATCATTGTCGGGGGGCGCCGGTGGCTACACCTTC,CASSLSLSGGAGGYTF
TRBJ1-1,.,19,.,TRBV4-3,TGCGCCAGCAGCCAAGATCCCGTGGCAGTTGGATGGGGAGATACTGAAGCTTTCTTT,CASSQDPVAVGWGDTEAFF
TRBJ2-7,TRBD1,13,.,TRBV7-2,TGTGCCAGCAGCTCGGACAGGGTGGCCACGCAGTACTTC,CASSSDRVATQYF
TRBJ1-1,.,12,once,TRBV6-5,TGTGCCAGCAGTTACACGACAGCTGAAGCTTTCTTT,CASSYTTAEAFF
TRBJ2-7,.,14,.,TRBV7-9,TGTGCCAGCAGCCCCACGGCAGGGGTCTACGAGCAGTACTTC,CASSPTAGVYEQYF
TRBJ2-3,TRBD2,16,.,TRBV19,TGTGCCAGTAGTTGGGTAGCGGGGGGCCAGGGAGATACGCAGTATTTT,CASSWVAGGQGDTQYF
TRBJ2-2,.,17,once,TRBV10-2,TGCGCCAGCAGTGAGTCCGAATTTTCGGGTAGCGCCGGGGAGCTGTTTTTT,CASSESEFSGSAGELFF
TRBJ2-5,TRBD1,13,.,TRBV29-1,TGCAGCTTCCGCCAGACAGGGGGCGAGACCCAGTACTTC,CSFRQTGGETQYF
TRBJ1-1,.,17,.,TRBV18,TGTGCCAGCTCACCACTAATGACCGGGGGGAGGGGAACTGAAGCTTTCTTT,CASSPLMTGGRGTEAFF
TRBJ1-2,TRBD1,13,once,TRBV9,TGTGCCAGCAAGTGGGAAGGGGGCGGAGGCTACACCTTC,CASKWEGGGGYTF
TRBJ1-4,.,15,once,TRBV6-5,TGTGCCAGCAGTTTGACAGGCGCCTCTAATGAAAAACTGTTTTTT,CASSLTGASNEKLFF
TRBJ1-2,TRBD1,13,.,TRBV7-2,TGTGCCAGCAGCCAGGGACAGAACTATGGCTACACCTTC,CASSQGQNYGYTF
TRBJ1-4,TRBD1,17,.,TRBV6-1,TGTGCCAGCAGTGTCTCCAGGGGACAGGGGGCTAGTGAAAAACTGTTTTTT,CASSVSRGQGASEKLFF
TRBJ2-7,.,13,.,TRBV7-2,TGTGCCAGCAGTCCGCAGGTTATGTACGAGCAGTACTTC,CASSPQVMYEQYF
TRBJ2-5,TRBD2,17,.,TRBV5-4,TGTGCCAGCAGCTTGCCCGGACTAGCGGGGGGCCAAGAGACCCAGTACTTC,CASSLPGLAGGQETQYF
TRBJ2-5,.,14,.,TRBV5-1,TGCGCCAGCAGCTTGGTCTTAGGGGGAGAGACCCAGTACTTC,CASSLVLGGETQYF
TRBJ1-6,TRBD1,16,once,TRBV13,TGTGCCAGCAGCTTAGGATTGGGACAGTATAATTCACCCCTCCACTTT,CASSLGLGQYNSPLHF
TRBJ2-5,.,15,.,TRBV3-1/TRBV3-2,TGTGCCAGCAGCCAAGCCAGGGTTGGACGGGAGACCCAGTACTTC,CASSQARVGRETQYF
TRBJ2-4,TRBD2,17,.,TRBV7-2,TGTGCCAGCAGCCCGAAGACGGCGGGACTATTTTTGGGCATTCAGTACTTC,CASSPKTAGLFLGIQYF
TRBJ1-2,TRBD1,15,once,TRBV6-5,TGTGCCAGCAGCCGCGGACAGGGGATTAACTATGGCTACACCTTC,CASSRGQGINYGYTF
TRBJ2-3,.,13,.,TRBV10-3,TGTGCCATCAGTCCCTCCCAGGGAGATACGCAGTATTTT,CAISPSQGDTQYF
TRBJ1-5,TRBD1,16,.,TRBV19,TGTGCCAGTAGTATGGACAGGGGGCGAGGTGGTCAGCCCCAGCATTTT,CASSMDRGRGGQPQHF
TRBJ2-3,TRBD2,16,.,TRBV5-4,TGTGCCAGCAGCTTGGTGGGACTACCGGCCTCAGATACGCAGTATTTT,CASSLVGLPASDTQYF